This passage covers 26 T cell receptor beta chains from one sample sequenced in a study of cytomegalovirus exposure and HLA in healthy donors. Clones were read by immunoSEQ multiplex PCR, and TCRdb kept only the in-frame ones, dropping some. The sample lists fewer than 150,000 clones, more than 85% occurring once. Sequences were obtained from PBMCs. The receptors shown here come from a man in his late teens or twenties in good health and CMV-seropositive.

The chain carries TRBV27 and TRBJ1-1; the match to TRBD1 covers 7 bases. With 3 bases clipped from V and 1 base from J, the junction kept 2 bases outside the gene matches. The V gene's germline CDR1 is MNHEY and CDR2 SMNVEV (reference sequence). The CDR3 extends over 14 amino acids. CDR3: CASSFDRANTEAFF. The CDR3 nucleotides are TGTGCCAGCAGTTTTGACAGGGCGAACACTGAAGCTTTCTTT.

The rearrangement links TRBV7-9 to TRBJ2-1, with 9 positions matching TRBD1. The V gene's germline CDR1 is SEHNR and CDR2 FQNEAQ (reference sequence). V shed 3 bases, J shed 9 bases, and the junction held 12 bases outside the gene matches. The CDR3 spans 16 residues. CDR3 nucleotides: TGTGCCAGCAGCTTCCGGGGACAGGGTGATTTACGTGAGCAGTTCTTC. Protein sequence: CASSFRGQGDLREQFF.

The V and J genes are TRBV7-9 and TRBJ2-5, with TRBD2 matching over 8 bases. V trimming: 1 base; J trimming: 4 bases; junction bases outside the gene matches: 2. Germline V gene data show CDR1 as SEHNR and CDR2 as FQNEAQ (reference sequence). This CDR3 has 14 amino acids. CDR3 nucleotide sequence: TGTGCCAGCAGCTTAGGAGGGACTAGAGAGACCCAGTACTTC. Encoded protein: CASSLGGTRETQYF.

The chain is built from TRBV13 and TRBJ1-2, with D possibly matching TRBD1 (6 bases). CDR1 PRHDT and CDR2 FYEKMQ come from the germline V gene (reference sequence). The CDR3 covers 15 residues. Trimming took off 5 bases at V and 4 bases at J, with 17 bases between the two ends. CDR3 sequence reads: CASSLGAGAGYGYTF. The CDR3 nucleotides are TGTGCCAGCAGCCTGGGGGCAGGGGCGGGCTATGGCTACACCTTC.

The chain joins TRBV7-2 to TRBJ1-1, with D uncertain. Deletions cut 7 bases from V and 1 base from J, with 10 bases between. The CDR3 is 13 amino acids. Germline V CDR1 and CDR2: SGHTA, FQGNSA. CDR3 sequence reads: CASTKAGNTEAFF. CDR3 bases: TGTGCCAGCACCAAGGCAGGGAACACTGAAGCTTTCTTT.

The J gene is TRBJ1-2, the V gene TRBV28; 7 bases are shared with TRBD1. Trimming at V came to 5 bases and at J to 9 bases, leaving 3 bases not matched to a gene. The CDR3 contains 11 residues. Looked up from germline, CDR1 is MDHEN and CDR2 is SYDVKM. The CDR3 is CASSLTGSYTF. DNA for the CDR3: TGTGCCAGCAGTCTGACAGGGAGCTACACCTTC.

The rearrangement uses TRBV5-4 and TRBJ1-2, with 7 bases lining up with TRBD1. Germline-derived CDR1 and CDR2 are SGHNT and YYREEE (reference sequence). CDR3 length equals 17 residues. V was clipped by 2 bases and J by 5 bases; unmatched bases: 15. The CDR3 DNA is TGTGCCAGCAGCTTAGGACAGGAGAGCCAAGTGCGATATGGCTACACCTTC. Its translation is CASSLGQESQVRYGYTF.

The chain carries TRBV10-2 and TRBJ2-7; the match to TRBD1 covers 8 bases. In germline, CDR1 is WSHSY, CDR2 SAAADI. This CDR3 is 14 amino acids long. The trim removed 8 bases at V and 1 base at J, leaving 7 bases unmatched. The CDR3 DNA follows: TGCGCCAGCGTTCAGGGGGCCAGATCCTACGAGCAGTACTTC. Protein sequence: CASVQGARSYEQYF.

This chain joins TRBV4-3 and TRBJ1-1; no clear D gene. The CDR3 is made up of 14 amino acids. Germline assignment: CDR1 LGHNA and CDR2 YSLEER. The V end was cut by 2 bases, the J end by 0 bases, with 7 bases between. CDR3 loop: CASSQSGVNTEAFF. The CDR3 bases are TGCGCCAGCAGCCAAAGCGGGGTGAACACTGAAGCTTTCTTT.

The chain couples TRBV19 to TRBJ2-2; 7 positions agree with TRBD1. The CDR3 has 13 residues. Looked up from germline, CDR1 is LNHDA and CDR2 is SQIVND (reference sequence). The trim removed 10 bases at V and 2 bases at J, leaving 4 bases unmatched. CDR3 DNA: TGTGCCACGACAGGGAGAAACACCGGGGAGCTGTTTTTT. This sequence encodes CATTGRNTGELFF.

This clone has a handful of counts. The genes are TRBV7-9 and TRBJ1-6; TRBD1 matches at 7 bases. This CDR3 has 15 amino acids. Unmatched junction bases numbered 11, after V lost 5 bases and J lost 10 bases. The V gene's germline CDR1 is SEHNR and CDR2 FQNEAQ (reference sequence). The CDR3 nucleotides are TGTGCCAGCAGCGACTCGACAGGGATAGGGTCACCCCTCCACTTT. It specifies CASSDSTGIGSPLHF.

This chain links TRBV14 with TRBJ2-7; D is perhaps TRBD2 (7 bases). CDR1 and CDR2 from the germline V gene are SGHDN and FVKESK. This CDR3 is built from 15 residues. The V end was cut by 4 bases, the J end by 3 bases, with 16 bases between. Written as DNA, the CDR3 is TGTGCCAGCAGCCTTCGGGGGAGGGGACACTACGAGCAGTACTTC. As protein: CASSLRGRGHYEQYF.

The V call is TRBV2, the J call TRBJ1-1, with TRBD1 identical over 8 bases. Trimming took 4 bases from V and 3 from J; bases not matched to a gene: 7. The CDR3 runs to 15 residues. Germline CDR1 and CDR2: SNHLY and FYNNEI. The CDR3 reads CASSVDRVGYTEAFF. The CDR3 coding sequence is TGTGCCAGCAGTGTGGACAGGGTAGGGTACACTGAAGCTTTCTTT.

V gene TRBV14 combines with J gene TRBJ1-1, with 8 positions matching TRBD1. V lost 1 base, J lost 9 bases, and 7 bases stayed unmatched. The germline V gene has CDR1 SGHDN and CDR2 FVKESK. The CDR3 loop spans 14 amino acids. The CDR3 spells CASSQGTRTGQAFF. The CDR3 DNA reads TGTGCCAGCAGCCAAGGAACACGGACAGGGCAAGCTTTCTTT.

The CDR3 loop is CSARTSRIQYF. The DNA for the CDR3 is TGCAGTGCTCGGACATCCCGCATTCAGTACTTC. This chain connects TRBV20-1 to TRBJ2-4; weak D call: TRBD1 (5 bases). Germline V gene data show CDR1 as DFQATT and CDR2 as SNEGSKA (reference sequence). This CDR3 region has 11 residues. Trimming removed 5 bases at V and 9 bases at J, with 11 bases between.

The chain is built from TRBV28 and TRBJ1-4; possibly TRBD1 for D (5 bases). Trimming took 6 bases from V and 0 from J, leaving 11 bases between them. Looked up from germline, CDR1 is MDHEN and CDR2 is SYDVKM. The CDR3 loop spans 15 amino acids. The CDR3 loop is CASRGASATNEKLFF. The CDR3 bases are TGTGCCAGCAGAGGGGCATCTGCAACTAATGAAAAACTGTTTTTT.

This chain links TRBV5-1 with TRBJ1-4; D is perhaps TRBD1 (5 bases). The CDR3 contains 15 residues. The ends were cut back, 0 bases at V and 2 bases at J, with 8 bases in the middle. CDR1 is SGHRS and CDR2 is YFSETQ in the germline V gene. CDR3 sequence: CASSLEGRTNEKLFF. CDR3 DNA sequence: TGCGCCAGCAGCTTGGAGGGGAGGACTAATGAAAAACTGTTTTTT.

The chain is built from TRBV5-6 and TRBJ1-2; D perhaps matches TRBD1 (6 bases). Looked up from germline, CDR1 is SGHDT and CDR2 is YYEEEE. The CDR3 loop spans 13 amino acids. Trimming took off 4 bases at V and 10 bases at J, with 17 bases between the two ends. The CDR3, as DNA: TGTGCCAGCAGCCAACAGGGTAGAAACGACTACACCTTC. It codes for CASSQQGRNDYTF.

This chain uses TRBV9 with TRBJ2-2, with 7 positions matching TRBD1. This CDR3 is built from 15 residues. CDR1 is SGDLS, CDR2 YYNGEE, per germline. After removal of 3 bases from V and 3 bases from J, the junction contained 5 bases not matched to a gene. The CDR3 DNA reads TGTGCCAGCAGCGCCCGACAGGGCGACACCGGGGAGCTGTTTTTT. Translated, it gives CASSARQGDTGELFF.

V and J are TRBV25-1 and TRBJ1-2, with 8 bases matching TRBD1. With V trimmed by 5 bases and J by 4 bases, 9 bases remained unmatched. This CDR3 spans 15 amino acids. Germline V gene data show CDR1 as MGHDK and CDR2 as SYGVNS. The CDR3 here is CASSPGDRKIYGYTF. The CDR3 DNA sequence: TGTGCCAGCAGTCCGGGGGACAGGAAGATCTATGGCTACACCTTC.

The J gene is TRBJ2-1, the V gene TRBV5-4; D is perhaps TRBD2 (6 bases). Germline V CDR1 and CDR2: SGHNT, YYREEE (reference sequence). This CDR3 spans 14 amino acids. Trimming stripped 4 bases from V and 8 bases from J, with 16 bases between. The CDR3 here is CASSPPGVLHEQFF. DNA for the CDR3: TGTGCCAGCAGCCCTCCGGGAGTATTGCATGAGCAGTTCTTC. The variable domain in full, with the rest retrieved from reference TRBV5-4 and TRBJ2-1, is ETGVTQSPTHLIKTRGQQVTLRCSSQSGHNTVSWYQQALGQGPQFIFQYYREEENGRGNFPPRFSGLQFPNYSSELNVNALELDDSALYLCASSPPGVLHEQFFGPGTRLTVL.

The rearrangement links TRBV6-1 to TRBJ2-1, with 9 bases fitting TRBD1. V trimming: 4 bases; J trimming: 15 bases; junction bases outside the gene matches: 16. From germline, CDR1 is MNHNS and CDR2 SASEGT. This CDR3 has 15 residues. This chain's CDR3 is CASSGRDRAYGYGFF. For the CDR3, the DNA is TGTGCCAGCAGTGGCCGGGACAGGGCGTATGGGTACGGGTTCTTC.

The chain links TRBV6-5 to TRBJ1-1, with D uncertain. V shed 5 bases and J shed 3 bases, with 4 bases lying between them. CDR1 and CDR2 from the germline V gene are MNHEY and SVGAGI. This CDR3 region has 11 residues. The CDR3 reads CASSVDTEAFF. The CDR3 DNA follows: TGTGCCAGCAGTGTAGACACTGAAGCTTTCTTT.

The V and J genes are TRBV2 and TRBJ1-6; no definite D call. CDR1 SNHLY and CDR2 FYNNEI come from the germline V gene. Between the trimmed V and J ends, which lost 4 bases and 10 bases, there was a span of 17 bases. The CDR3 is made up of 15 amino acids. The CDR3 region is CASSVAGSLRSPLHF. The CDR3 DNA follows: TGTGCCAGCAGTGTAGCGGGGAGTTTGAGATCACCCCTCCACTTT.

The CDR3 loop is CASSPPGDPWETQYF. Written as DNA, the CDR3 is TGTGCCAGCTCACCACCAGGAGATCCGTGGGAGACCCAGTACTTC. The genes are TRBV18 and TRBJ2-5; no reliable D call. This CDR3 region has 15 residues. Trimming took off 0 bases at V and 5 bases at J, with 13 bases between the two ends. Germline CDR1 and CDR2: KGHSH and LQKENI.

The chain links TRBV2 to TRBJ2-2, with 7 nucleotides matching TRBD2. This CDR3 region has 15 residues. CDR1 and CDR2 from the germline V gene are SNHLY and FYNNEI. Losses at the gene ends were 4 bases for V and 2 bases for J; bases not matched to a gene: 4. The CDR3 bases are TGTGCCAGCAGTGTCCAGCGGGGTAACACCGGGGAGCTGTTTTTT. This gives the protein CASSVQRGNTGELFF.